This TCR beta chain originates from a study of early T cells in non-severe SARS-CoV-2 infection. Each CDR3 protein gets one entry after TCRdb re-called the 5' RACE reads with MiXCR. The table includes 43,000 or so distinct CDR3 sequences, 4% detected once. This clonotype was counted ten times or more. The CDR3 has 14 residues. Germline values: CDR1 MGHDK, CDR2 SYGVNS. V was shortened by 10 bases and J by 0 bases, with 14 bases between the two germline ends. The rearrangement joins TRBV25-1 to TRBJ2-3; a possible D gene is TRBD1 (6 bases). What was sequenced was whole blood. The receptor's source is an adult who was a healthcare worker with PCR-confirmed SARS-CoV-2 infection or an uninfected control (not recorded which). Here the CDR3 reads CATEDSASTDTQYF. The CDR3 DNA is TGTGCCACGGAGGACAGCGCTAGCACAGATACGCAGTATTTT. The variable domain in full, completed from reference TRBV25-1 and TRBJ2-3, reads EADIYQTPRYLVIGTGKKITLECSQTMGHDKMYWYQQDPGMELHLIHYSYGVNSTEKGDLSSESTVSRIRTEHFPLTLESARPSHTSQYLCATEDSASTDTQYFGPGTRLTVL.